This T cell receptor beta chain is drawn from a study of regulatory T cells in long-lasting Graves disease. Building of the TCR beta libraries involved iRepertoire HTBI primers and Arm-PCR of CDR3 regions. One entry per CDR3 protein, called by TCRdb with MiXCR from the multiplex PCR reads. The sample carries about 540,000 distinct CDR3 sequences, approximately 13% recorded once. Time point here: newly diagnosed GD, antithyroid drugs for less than 3 months. The TCR library was prepared using RNA isolated from PBMCs. The germline V gene has CDR1 MNHEY and CDR2 SVGEGT. The CDR3 contains 13 residues. After removal of 10 bases from V and 2 bases from J, the junction contained 5 bases not matched to a gene. This clonotype was seen at least ten times. This sample also belongs to another study, concerning T cells in Graves' hyperthyroidism and ophthalmopathy. That paper notes: Newly diagnosed hyperthyroidism patients aged 18 to 65 years had disease lasting under 2 months.

The J gene is TRBJ1-5, the V gene TRBV6-2 or TRBV6-3; TRBD1 matches at 7 bases. The material sequenced was peripheral blood mononuclear cells (PBMCs), taken at new diagnosis, from a patient treated with antithyroid drugs. This receptor was identified in a young man with Graves disease. The CDR3 loop reads CATGGDGNQPQHF. In DNA, the CDR3 is TGTGCCACAGGGGGGGATGGCAATCAGCCCCAGCATTTT.